This T cell receptor beta chain was retrieved from a study of blood T cells in healthy people across ages. Study results and limitations: The fall in TCR beta diversity per million T cells was roughly linear with age. TCR beta diversity correlated strongly with naive T cell percentage.

As regards this clonotype: Its antigen remains unknown.

PCR was performed a second time for roughly 7 to 11 cycles using a sample-barcoded 5' primer and a J-beta primer mix. Each CDR3 protein gets one entry after TCRdb re-called the 5' RACE reads with MiXCR. The sample records 780,000 or so distinct CDR3 sequences, approximately 53% being singletons. V lost 3 bases and J 0 bases, leaving 16 bases between the germline ends. The length of the CDR3 is 17 residues. CDR1 and CDR2 from the germline V gene are MDHEN and SYDVKM. The specimen was blood. The chain couples TRBV28 to TRBJ2-3; the D gene could be TRBD1 or TRBD2 (6 bases each). The receptor was derived from an elderly man in good health. Here the CDR3 reads CASSLSGARISTDTQYF. CDR3 DNA sequence: TGTGCCAGCAGTTTGTCGGGGGCCCGCATTAGCACAGATACGCAGTATTTT.